This TCR beta chain was sequenced for a study of T cell responses to AZD1222 COVID-19 vaccine. Profiling relied on immunoSEQ multiplex PCR, and the TCRdb table lists in-frame clones only, not all of them. In the table there are some 96,000 clones, 88% of which are singletons. The germline gives CDR1 MNHNS, CDR2 SASEGT. V gave up 3 bases and J gave up 8 bases, with 13 bases separating them. The CDR3 contains 13 residues. Source: peripheral blood, taken on day 0 of AZD1222 vaccination. The chain uses TRBV6-1 and TRBJ1-2; D is undetermined. This TCR derives from an adult in good health. The CDR3 loop is CASSDYTPGGYTF. CDR3 bases: TGTGCCAGCAGTGATTATACCCCAGGCGGCTACACCTTC.